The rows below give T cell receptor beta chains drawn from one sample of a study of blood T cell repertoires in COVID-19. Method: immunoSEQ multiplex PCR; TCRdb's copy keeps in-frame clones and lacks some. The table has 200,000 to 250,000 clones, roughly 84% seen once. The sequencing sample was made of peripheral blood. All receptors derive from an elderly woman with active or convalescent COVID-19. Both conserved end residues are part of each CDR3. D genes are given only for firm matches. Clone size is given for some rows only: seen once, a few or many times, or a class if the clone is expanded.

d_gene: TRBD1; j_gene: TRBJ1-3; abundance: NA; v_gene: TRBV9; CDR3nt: TGTGCCAGCAGCGTAGGGGGGACAGGGTATGCCGGAAACACCATATATTTT; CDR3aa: CASSVGGTGYAGNTIYF
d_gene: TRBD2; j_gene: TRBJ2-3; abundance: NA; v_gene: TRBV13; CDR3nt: TGTGCCAGCAGCTTTGCCCCTAGCGGGATTAGTCAGTATTTT; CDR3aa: CASSFAPSGISQYF
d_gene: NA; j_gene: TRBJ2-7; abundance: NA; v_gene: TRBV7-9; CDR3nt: TGTGCCAGCAGCTTACTGAGGAGGGGTGAGCAGTACTTC; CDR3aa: CASSLLRRGEQYF
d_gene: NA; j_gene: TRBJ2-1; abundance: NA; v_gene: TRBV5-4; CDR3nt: TGTGCCAGCAGCTTGGCTGGGAGATCCTACAATGAGCAGTTCTTC; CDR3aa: CASSLAGRSYNEQFF
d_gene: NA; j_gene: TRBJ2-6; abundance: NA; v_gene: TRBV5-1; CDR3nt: TGCGCCAGCAGAATCGAAAGTCCGGGGAGGGCCAACGTCCTGACTTTC; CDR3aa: CASRIESPGRANVLTF
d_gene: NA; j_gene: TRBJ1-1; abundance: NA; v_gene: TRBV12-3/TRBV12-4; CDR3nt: TGTGCCAGCAGGCAACATGAAAACACTGAAGCTTTCTTT; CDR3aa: CASRQHENTEAFF
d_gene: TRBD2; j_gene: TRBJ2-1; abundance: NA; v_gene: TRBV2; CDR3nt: TGTGCCAGTGTACTAGCGGGGGCCCCCAATGAGCAGTTCTTC; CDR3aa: CASVLAGAPNEQFF
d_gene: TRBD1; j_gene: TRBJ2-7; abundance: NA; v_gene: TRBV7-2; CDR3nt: TGTGCCAGCAGCCCAGGACCCCTGACAGGGGGTTACGAGCAGTACTTC; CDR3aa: CASSPGPLTGGYEQYF
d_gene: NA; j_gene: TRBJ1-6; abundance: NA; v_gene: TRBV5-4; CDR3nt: TGTGCCAGCAGCTTGGGGCAGACCTATAATTCACCCCTCCACTTT; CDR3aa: CASSLGQTYNSPLHF
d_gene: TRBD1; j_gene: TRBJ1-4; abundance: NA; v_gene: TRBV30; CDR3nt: TGTGCCTGGAACAGGGGGACTGAAAAACTGTTTTTT; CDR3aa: CAWNRGTEKLFF
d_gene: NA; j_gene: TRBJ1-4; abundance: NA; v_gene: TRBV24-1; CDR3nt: TGTGCCACCAGTGACCCCGCCTCGACGGGTGAAAAACTGTTTTTT; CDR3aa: CATSDPASTGEKLFF
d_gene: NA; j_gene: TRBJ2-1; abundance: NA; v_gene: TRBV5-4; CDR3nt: TGTGCCAGCAGCTTGGAACGGCGACAGAGCTCCTACAATGAGCAGTTCTTC; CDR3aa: CASSLERRQSSYNEQFF
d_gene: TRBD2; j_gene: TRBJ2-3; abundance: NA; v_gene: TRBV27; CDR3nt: TGTGCCAGCAGTTTCACCCGACTAGCGGGAGGGAGCACAGATACGCAGTATTTT; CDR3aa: CASSFTRLAGGSTDTQYF
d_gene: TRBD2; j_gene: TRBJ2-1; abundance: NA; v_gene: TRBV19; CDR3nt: TGTGCCAGTAGTATGTTAGCGGGAGGGCCCTACAATGAGCAGTTCTTC; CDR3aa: CASSMLAGGPYNEQFF
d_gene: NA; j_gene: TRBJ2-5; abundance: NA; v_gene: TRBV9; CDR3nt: TGTGCCAGCAGCGTCGGAGGGGTCGAGACCCAGTACTTC; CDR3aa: CASSVGGVETQYF
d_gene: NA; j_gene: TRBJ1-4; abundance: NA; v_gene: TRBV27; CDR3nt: TGTGCCAGCAGTTTATCGTGGACAGCTAATGAAAAACTGTTTTTT; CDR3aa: CASSLSWTANEKLFF
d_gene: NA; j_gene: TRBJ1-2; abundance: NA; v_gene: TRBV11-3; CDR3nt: TGTGCCAGCAGCCCCAGGGTAGAGAGTGACTATGGCTACACCTTC; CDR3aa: CASSPRVESDYGYTF
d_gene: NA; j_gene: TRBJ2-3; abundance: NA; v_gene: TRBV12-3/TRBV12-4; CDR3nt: TGTGCCAGCAGTTTTAGACCTAGTACGCAGTATTTT; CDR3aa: CASSFRPSTQYF
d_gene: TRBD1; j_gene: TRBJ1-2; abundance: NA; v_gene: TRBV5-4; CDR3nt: TGTGCCAGCAGCTCAGGACAGGGTTTTAACTATGGCTACACCTTC; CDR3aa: CASSSGQGFNYGYTF
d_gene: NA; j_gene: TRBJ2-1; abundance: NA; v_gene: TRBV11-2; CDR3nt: TGTGCCAGCAGCTTAGAACGGGAAGCCTACAATGAGCAGTTCTTC; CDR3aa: CASSLEREAYNEQFF
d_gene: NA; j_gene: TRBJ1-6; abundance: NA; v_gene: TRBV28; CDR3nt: TGTGCCAGCCTGAGCTCCTATAATTCACCCCTCCACTTT; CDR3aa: CASLSSYNSPLHF
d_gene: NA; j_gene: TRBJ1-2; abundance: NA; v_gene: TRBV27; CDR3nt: TGTGCCAGCAGTCCCGGACAAGGCTACACCTTC; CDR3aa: CASSPGQGYTF
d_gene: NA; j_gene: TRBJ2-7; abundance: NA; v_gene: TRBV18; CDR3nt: TGTGCCAGCTCACCACTCGCCAGGCAGAGCTCCTACGAGCAGTACTTC; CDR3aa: CASSPLARQSSYEQYF
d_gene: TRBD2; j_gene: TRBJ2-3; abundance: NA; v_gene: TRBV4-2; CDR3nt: TGTGCCAGCAGCCAGACTAGCGCGGCCACAGATACGCAGTATTTT; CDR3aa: CASSQTSAATDTQYF
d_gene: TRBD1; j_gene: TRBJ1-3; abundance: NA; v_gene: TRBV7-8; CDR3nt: TGTGCCAGCAGCCTAGGACAGGGCCTCTCTGGAAACACCATATATTTT; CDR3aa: CASSLGQGLSGNTIYF
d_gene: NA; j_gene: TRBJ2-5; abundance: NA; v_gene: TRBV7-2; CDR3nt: TGTGCCAGCAGCCCTGGGCGAGTCCAAGAGACCCAGTACTTC; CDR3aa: CASSPGRVQETQYF
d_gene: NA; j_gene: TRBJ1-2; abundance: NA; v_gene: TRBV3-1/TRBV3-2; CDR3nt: TGTGCCAGCAGCCAAGACGGCAGGAGGAACTTAGGCTATGGCTACACCTTC; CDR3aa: CASSQDGRRNLGYGYTF
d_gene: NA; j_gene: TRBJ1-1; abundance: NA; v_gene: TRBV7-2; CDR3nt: TGTGCCAGCAGCTTAGGCCAGGGTAGAACTGAAGCTTTCTTT; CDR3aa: CASSLGQGRTEAFF
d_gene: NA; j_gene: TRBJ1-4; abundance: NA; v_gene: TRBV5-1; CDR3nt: TGCGCCAGCAGCCGAGACACAGAAAAACTGTTTTTT; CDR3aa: CASSRDTEKLFF
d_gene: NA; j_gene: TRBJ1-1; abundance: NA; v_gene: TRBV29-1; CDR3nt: TGCAGCGTTGACGAGGGCGGGGGAGCTTTCTTT; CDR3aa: CSVDEGGGAFF
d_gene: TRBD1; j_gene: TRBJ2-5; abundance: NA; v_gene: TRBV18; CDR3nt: TGTGCCAGCTCACCAGAGGGGGCCATGGAGACCCAGTACTTC; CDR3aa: CASSPEGAMETQYF
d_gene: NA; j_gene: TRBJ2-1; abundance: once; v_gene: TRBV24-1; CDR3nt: TGTGCCACCAGTGACCCCGACAGATTTAATGAGCAGTTCTTC; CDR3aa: CATSDPDRFNEQFF
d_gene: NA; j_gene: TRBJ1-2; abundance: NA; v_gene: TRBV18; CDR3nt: TGTGCCAGCTCACCCCTAGGCATCGAACGCTATGGCTACACCTTC; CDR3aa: CASSPLGIERYGYTF
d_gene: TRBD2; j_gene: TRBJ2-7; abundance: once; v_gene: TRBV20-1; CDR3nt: TGCAGTGCTAGTGAGCGGGGGGCATCGGATGGCGAGCAGTACTTC; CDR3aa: CSASERGASDGEQYF
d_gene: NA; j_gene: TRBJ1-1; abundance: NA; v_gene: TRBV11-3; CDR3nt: TGTGCCAGCAGCTTAGTTGCACACCGTGGCGAAGCTTTCTTT; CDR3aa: CASSLVAHRGEAFF
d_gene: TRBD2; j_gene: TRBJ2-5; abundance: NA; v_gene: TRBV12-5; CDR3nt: TGTGCTAGTGGTTTGGTATGGGGCGGGAGGAAAGAGACCCAGTACTTC; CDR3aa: CASGLVWGGRKETQYF
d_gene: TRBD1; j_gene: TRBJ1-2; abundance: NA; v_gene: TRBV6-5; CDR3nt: TGTGCCAGCAGGGAGGCAGGGGGCGGAGGCTACACCTTC; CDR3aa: CASREAGGGGYTF
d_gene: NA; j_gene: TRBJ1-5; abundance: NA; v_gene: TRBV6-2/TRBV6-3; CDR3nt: TGTGCCAGCAGTTACTCGAAAGGGGCCCACAATCAGCCCCAGCATTTT; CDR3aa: CASSYSKGAHNQPQHF
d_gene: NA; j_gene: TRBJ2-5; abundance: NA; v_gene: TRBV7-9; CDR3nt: TGTGCCAGCAGCTTAGTTAGAGCTAGGGAGACCCAGTACTTC; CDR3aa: CASSLVRARETQYF
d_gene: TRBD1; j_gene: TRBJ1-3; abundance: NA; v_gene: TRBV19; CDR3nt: TGTGCCAGTAGCGAACAGGGGGCGTCTGGAAACACCATATATTTT; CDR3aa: CASSEQGASGNTIYF
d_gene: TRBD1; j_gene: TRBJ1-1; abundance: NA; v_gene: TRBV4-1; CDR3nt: TGCGCCAGCAGCCCAGTTAAATCAGGGGGCACTGAAGCTTTCTTT; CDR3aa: CASSPVKSGGTEAFF